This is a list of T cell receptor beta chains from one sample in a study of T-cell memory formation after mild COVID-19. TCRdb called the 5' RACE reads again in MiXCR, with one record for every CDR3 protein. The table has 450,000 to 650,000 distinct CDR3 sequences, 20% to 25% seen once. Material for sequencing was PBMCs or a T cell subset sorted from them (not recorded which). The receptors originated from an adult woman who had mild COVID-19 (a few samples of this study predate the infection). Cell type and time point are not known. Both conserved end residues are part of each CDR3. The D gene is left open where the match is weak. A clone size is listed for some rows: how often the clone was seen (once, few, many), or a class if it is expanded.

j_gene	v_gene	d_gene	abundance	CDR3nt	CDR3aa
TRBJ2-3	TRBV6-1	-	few	TGTGCCAGCAGTGAGAGGGGAGCGGCTTCACCAGATACGCAGTATTTT	CASSERGAASPDTQYF
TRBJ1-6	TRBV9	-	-	TGTGCCAGCAGCGTAGCTTGGAATTCACCCCTCCACTTT	CASSVAWNSPLHF
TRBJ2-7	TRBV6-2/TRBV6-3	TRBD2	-	TGTGCCAGCAGTTACCCTACTAGCGGGGTGAGCTCCTACGAGCAGTACTTC	CASSYPTSGVSSYEQYF
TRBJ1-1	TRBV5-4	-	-	TGTGCCAGCAGCTTACTCGGACAGCAGGATGAAGCTTTCTTT	CASSLLGQQDEAFF
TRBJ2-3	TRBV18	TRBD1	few	TGTGCCAGCTCACCGTCGAACAGGGGTAGCACAGATACGCAGTATTTT	CASSPSNRGSTDTQYF
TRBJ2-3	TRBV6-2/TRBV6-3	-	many	TGTGCCAGCAGCCTGACCGAGACAGATACGCAGTATTTT	CASSLTETDTQYF
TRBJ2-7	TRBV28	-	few	TGTGCCAGCAGCCGTCCCCTACAGGGATCATCCTACGAGCAGTACTTC	CASSRPLQGSSYEQYF
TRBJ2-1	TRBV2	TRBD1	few	TGTGCCAGCAGCTCCGGGACAGGGGTAGGTGGTACATACAATGAGCAGTTCTTC	CASSSGTGVGGTYNEQFF
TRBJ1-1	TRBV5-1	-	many	TGCGCCAGCAGCTTGTCGTCCAGGCCAGAAGCTTTCTTT	CASSLSSRPEAFF
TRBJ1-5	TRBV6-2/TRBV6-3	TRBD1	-	TGTGCCAGCAGGCGACAGGGGATGGGGCAGCCCCAGCATTTT	CASRRQGMGQPQHF
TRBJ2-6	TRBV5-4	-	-	TGTGCCAGCAGCTCGGGCCCGCGACAGGAAGGGAACGTCCTGACTTTC	CASSSGPRQEGNVLTF
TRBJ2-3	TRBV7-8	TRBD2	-	TGTGCCAGCAGCCAGCACGAGGCGGGAGGCACAGATACGCAGTATTTT	CASSQHEAGGTDTQYF
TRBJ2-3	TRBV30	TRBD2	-	TGTGCCTGGAGTCGTCTAGCGGGCACAGATACGCAGTATTTT	CAWSRLAGTDTQYF
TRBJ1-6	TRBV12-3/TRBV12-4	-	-	TGTGCCAGCAGTTTTGGGGAGTATAATTCACCCCTCCACTTT	CASSFGEYNSPLHF
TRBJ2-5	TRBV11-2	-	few	TGTGCCAGCAGCCCCTCCCGGTTAACAGGGGAGACCCAGTACTTC	CASSPSRLTGETQYF
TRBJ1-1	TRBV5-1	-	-	TGCGCCAGCAGCTTGGAAGGGGGTTGGACTGAAGCTTTCTTT	CASSLEGGWTEAFF
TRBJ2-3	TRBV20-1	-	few	TGCAGTGCTAGTTATCACAGGGCTGGTGATACGCAGTATTTT	CSASYHRAGDTQYF
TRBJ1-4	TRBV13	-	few	TGTGCCAGCAGACCGGGACACAGGACCAATGAAAAACTGTTTTTT	CASRPGHRTNEKLFF
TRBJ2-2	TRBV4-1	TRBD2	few	TGCGCCAGCAGCCAAGATCCAGGGCTAGCGGGGACCACCGGGGAGCTGTTTTTT	CASSQDPGLAGTTGELFF
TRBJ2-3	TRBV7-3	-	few	TGTGCCAGCAGCCAGAGGGGGGTTGGCGATACGCAGTATTTT	CASSQRGVGDTQYF
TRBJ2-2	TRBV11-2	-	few	TGTGCCAGCAGCTTAGGGAGAGAGGCCGGGGAGCTGTTTTTT	CASSLGREAGELFF
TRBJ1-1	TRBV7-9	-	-	TGTGCCAGCACCATCGATGGAGAGGGCTTCACTGAAGCTTTCTTT	CASTIDGEGFTEAFF
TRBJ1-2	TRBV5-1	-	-	TGCGCCAGCAGCTTGGAGCAGGGCGGCTACACCTTC	CASSLEQGGYTF
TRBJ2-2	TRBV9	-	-	TGTGCCAGCAGCGTAGATGGGGTTAACACCGGGGGGCTGTTTTTT	CASSVDGVNTGGLFF
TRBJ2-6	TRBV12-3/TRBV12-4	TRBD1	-	TGTGCCAGCAGTTTATCCTCAGGGGGAACCTCTGGGGCCAACGTCCTGACTTTC	CASSLSSGGTSGANVLTF
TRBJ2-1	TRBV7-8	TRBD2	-	TGTGCCAGCAGCTTAGATCTGGGACTAGCCTATGAGCAGTTCTTC	CASSLDLGLAYEQFF
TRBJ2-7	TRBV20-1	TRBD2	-	TGCAGTGCTAGGCCCCGCGCGGGAGCGGGGGAGCAGTACTTC	CSARPRAGAGEQYF
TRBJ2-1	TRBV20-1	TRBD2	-	TGCAGTGCTAGAGATCTCGGGACTAGCGGGACGTCAAGCTCCTACAATGAGCAGTTCTTC	CSARDLGTSGTSSSYNEQFF
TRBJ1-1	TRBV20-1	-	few	TGCAGTGCTAGAGAGGGTGGGACTGAAGCTTTCTTT	CSAREGGTEAFF
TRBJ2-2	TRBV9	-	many	TGTGCCAGCAGCCTCTTACCCGGGACGGCCGGAACCGGGGAGCTGTTTTTT	CASSLLPGTAGTGELFF
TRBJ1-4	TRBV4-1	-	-	TGCGCCAGCAGTACAGGGTCAACTAATGAAAAACTGTTTTTT	CASSTGSTNEKLFF
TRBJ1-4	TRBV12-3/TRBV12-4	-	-	TGTGCCAGCAGTTCAGGGGAGCATGAAAAACTGTTTTTT	CASSSGEHEKLFF
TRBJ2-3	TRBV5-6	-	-	TGTGCCAGCAGCTTACCCTTTCGCACAGATACGCAGTATTTT	CASSLPFRTDTQYF
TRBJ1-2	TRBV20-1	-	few	TGCAGTGCACCCCTTTCCGCGGCCCCCGCCTATGGCTACACCTTC	CSAPLSAAPAYGYTF
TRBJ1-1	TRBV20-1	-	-	TGCAGTGCTAGAGCCAGTGGAACTGAAGCTTTCTTT	CSARASGTEAFF
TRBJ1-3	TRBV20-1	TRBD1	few	TGCAGTGCTACCGGACAGGGTGCTTGGTCTGGAAACACCATATATTTT	CSATGQGAWSGNTIYF
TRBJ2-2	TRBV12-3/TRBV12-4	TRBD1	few	TGTGCCAGCACAGGGGGCGCTGGGACCGGGGAGCTGTTTTTT	CASTGGAGTGELFF